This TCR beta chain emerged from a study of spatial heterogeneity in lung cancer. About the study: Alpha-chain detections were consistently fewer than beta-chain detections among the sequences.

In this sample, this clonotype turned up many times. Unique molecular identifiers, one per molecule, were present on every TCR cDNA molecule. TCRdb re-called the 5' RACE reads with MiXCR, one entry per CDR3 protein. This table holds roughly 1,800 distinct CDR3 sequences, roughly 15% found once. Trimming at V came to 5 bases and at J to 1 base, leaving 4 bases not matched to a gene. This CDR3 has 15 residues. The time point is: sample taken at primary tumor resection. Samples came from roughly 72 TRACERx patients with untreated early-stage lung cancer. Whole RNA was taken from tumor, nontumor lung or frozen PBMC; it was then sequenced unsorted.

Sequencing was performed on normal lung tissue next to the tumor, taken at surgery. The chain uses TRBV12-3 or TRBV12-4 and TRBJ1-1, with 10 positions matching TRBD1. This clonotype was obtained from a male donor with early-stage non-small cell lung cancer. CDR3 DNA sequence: TGTGCCAGCAGTCCGAGGGACAGGGGGAACACTGAAGCTTTCTTT. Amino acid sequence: CASSPRDRGNTEAFF.